This TCR beta chain was identified in a study of T cell clonotyping in hematopoietic cell transplantation. Whole-study context: Recipient blood drawn about 28 days pretransplant and days 30, 100, 180 after. Study outcomes and limitations: Without cell sorting, CD4 versus CD8 contributions remain unresolved. Pathologically expanded recipient clonotypes increased progressively from day 30 to day 180 as diversity fell. At the given depth, recipient repertoires were over 97% de novo clonotypes.

CDR3 size: 13 residues. V dropped 6 bases and J dropped 1 base, with 9 bases sitting between them. The germline CDR1 and CDR2 sequences are SGHTA and FQGNSA. With regard to this clone: The target antigen is unknown.

The data were produced by immunoSEQ multiplex PCR, yet TCRdb's version contains in-frame clones alone and is incomplete. The sample has fewer than 10,000 clones, roughly 89% seen once. This clonotype was obtained from a male patient over 55 who had an allogeneic stem cell transplant from a related donor, so the T cells may come from the graft donor. Some clones in this sample may be carry-over from other donors' samples. The V and J genes are TRBV7-2 and TRBJ1-1; D is undetermined. This material consisted of peripheral blood mononuclear cells, taken at the time of graft-versus-host disease after allogeneic stem cell transplant. The CDR3 DNA is TGTGCCAGCAGTCCGGGATGGAACACTGAAGCTTTCTTT. Protein: CASSPGWNTEAFF.